The 17 T cell receptor beta chains given below trace back to one sample, sequenced in a study of OX40 agonist ivuxolimab in advanced cancers. Only in-frame clones appear in the TCRdb table, and some are missing; sequencing was by immunoSEQ multiplex PCR. The sample has 55,000 to 70,000 clones; over 80% are singletons. Sequenced here: CD4+ or CD8+ T cells sorted from blood, sampled in a trial of the OX40 agonist ivuxolimab. The source is an adult with an advanced solid tumor such as melanoma, head and neck, liver or kidney cancer.

The rearrangement uses TRBV6-6 and TRBJ2-1, with 10 bases lining up with TRBD2. The CDR3 spans 15 residues. The germline V gene has CDR1 MNHNY and CDR2 SVGAGI (reference sequence). The trim removed 5 bases at V and 8 bases at J, leaving 9 bases unmatched. The CDR3 DNA reads TGTGCCAGCAGTACTACTAGCGGGGTACGCCATGAGCAGTTCTTC. This encodes CASSTTSGVRHEQFF.

The V and J genes are TRBV7-9 and TRBJ1-2; 8 bases match TRBD1. The CDR3 has 18 amino acids. The junction had 19 bases not matched to a gene; V was cut back by 4 bases and J by 6 bases. Germline V lookup: CDR1 SEHNR, CDR2 FQNEAQ (reference sequence). The CDR3: CASSWGRRGRGNLDGYTF. Here the CDR3 DNA reads TGTGCCAGCAGCTGGGGGCGCAGGGGGCGCGGGAATCTCGATGGCTACACCTTC.

This chain links TRBV5-1 with TRBJ1-2, with D tentatively TRBD1 (6 bases). V lost 2 bases and J 8 bases, leaving 13 bases between the germline ends. This CDR3 spans 13 amino acids. Germline V gene lookup returns CDR1 SGHRS and CDR2 YFSETQ. The CDR3 spells CASSFRGAGGYTF. CDR3 DNA: TGCGCCAGCAGCTTCCGGGGGGCGGGAGGCTACACCTTC.

The V gene is TRBV11-3, the J gene TRBJ2-1, with TRBD2 identical over 10 bases. The germline V gene has CDR1 SGHNT and CDR2 YENEEA. There are 16 residues in the CDR3. V was pared by 4 bases and J by 5 bases, with 8 bases of the junction left unmatched. The CDR3 DNA follows: TGTGCCAGCAGCTCCGCCTCTAGCGGGGGTAACAATGAGCAGTTCTTC. The encoded protein is CASSSASSGGNNEQFF.

This clone appeared a single time. V is TRBV5-4 and J is TRBJ2-1; weak D call: TRBD2 (6 bases). This CDR3 has 15 amino acids. Germline CDR1 is SGHNT and CDR2 is YYREEE (reference sequence). V dropped 4 bases and J dropped 4 bases, with 15 bases sitting between them. Here the CDR3 reads CASSIPGLLYNEQFF. As DNA, the CDR3 is TGTGCCAGCAGCATTCCGGGACTGCTATACAATGAGCAGTTCTTC.

The chain has TRBV4-1 and TRBJ2-7; 10 bases are a match to TRBD1. The CDR3 is 15 residues long. J gave up 2 bases and V 5 bases, and 6 bases lay outside the gene matches. Germline V gene lookup returns CDR1 MGHRA and CDR2 YSYEKL. CDR3 sequence (DNA): TGCGCCAGCAGCGCCGGGACAGGGGACACCTACGAGCAGTACTTC. This translates into CASSAGTGDTYEQYF.

This rearrangement joins TRBV7-2 to TRBJ2-5; D is undetermined. Germline-derived CDR1 and CDR2 are SGHTA and FQGNSA. The CDR3 covers 13 residues. The V end was cut by 0 bases, the J end by 5 bases, with 7 bases between. In nucleotides, the CDR3 is TGTGCCAGCAGCTTAGCTAGCAGGGAGACCCAGTACTTC. Amino acid sequence: CASSLASRETQYF.

CDR3 in DNA: TGTGCCAGCAGTGAGGGGGAATTGAAGGAGACCCAGTACTTC. Amino acid sequence: CASSEGELKETQYF. The chain has TRBV2 and TRBJ2-5; D could derive from TRBD1 or TRBD2 (5 bases each). Between the trimmed V and J ends, which lost 3 bases and 5 bases, there was a span of 13 bases. This CDR3 has 14 amino acids. Germline-derived CDR1 and CDR2 are SNHLY and FYNNEI.

This rearrangement joins TRBV6-1 to TRBJ2-1, with 7 bases fitting TRBD2. The CDR3 totals 14 residues. CDR1 is MNHNS and CDR2 is SASEGT in the germline V gene. Germline trimming cut 10 bases from V and 1 base from J; bases unmatched to any gene: 7. In DNA form, the CDR3 reads TGTGCCACTCGGGGGGAATGGTCCTACAATGAGCAGTTCTTC. Translating gives CATRGEWSYNEQFF.

The rearrangement uses TRBV6-6 and TRBJ2-2; D tentatively fits TRBD1 or TRBD2 (5 bases each). Trimming stripped 2 bases from V and 3 bases from J, with 7 bases between. This CDR3 has 14 residues. Germline V gene lookup returns CDR1 MNHNY and CDR2 SVGAGI (reference sequence). In DNA, the CDR3 is TGTGCCAGCAGTTACAGGGACGACACCGGGGAGCTGTTTTTT. This encodes CASSYRDDTGELFF.

The V gene is TRBV21-1, the J gene TRBJ2-7. TRBV21-1 constitutes a pseudogene. The CDR3 loop spans 15 amino acids. CDR3 bases: TGTGCCAGCAGCAATAGGGTTTTGGACTCCTACGAGCAGTACTTC. Amino acid sequence: CASSNRVLDSYEQYF.

This clone has a single count. The V and J genes are TRBV28 and TRBJ1-5, with D possibly being TRBD1 (5 bases). This CDR3 has 16 residues. V lost 6 bases and J lost 3, with 18 bases in between. CDR1 is MDHEN and CDR2 is SYDVKM in the germline V gene. CDR3 sequence (DNA): TGTGCCAGCAGCCCGCGGGGTGACAGACTCAATCAGCCCCAGCATTTT. The encoded protein is CASSPRGDRLNQPQHF.

V and J are TRBV7-8 and TRBJ2-7; 7 bases are a match to TRBD1. The CDR3 is made up of 12 amino acids. V shed 5 bases, J shed 6 bases, and the junction held 4 bases outside the gene matches. Looked up from germline, CDR1 is SGHVS and CDR2 is FQNEAQ. The CDR3 region has the DNA TGTGCCAGCAGCCGGACAGGAGGCGAGCAGTACTTC. It yields the protein CASSRTGGEQYF.

The chain recombines TRBV2 with TRBJ2-1; D ambiguous. Trimming stripped 3 bases from V and 4 bases from J, with 10 bases between. The CDR3 consists of 14 residues. Germline lookup yields CDR1 SNHLY and CDR2 FYNNEI. The CDR3 region has the DNA TGTGCCAGCAGTGAGGACCGGATATACAATGAGCAGTTCTTC. Its translation is CASSEDRIYNEQFF.

CDR3 in DNA: TGTGCCAGCAGCAAGAACAGGGACAACGGCTACACCTTC. Its protein is CASSKNRDNGYTF. The chain employs TRBV21-1 and TRBJ1-2; the D segment call TRBD1 is taken from the table without a DNA check. TRBV21-1 is a known pseudogene. This CDR3 has 13 residues.

This sequence joins TRBV7-3 and TRBJ2-6; D is unclear. There are 17 residues in the CDR3. Germline-derived CDR1 and CDR2 are SGHTA and FQGTGA. Trimming took off 2 bases at V and 0 bases at J, with 11 bases between the two ends. Here the CDR3 reads CASSLGPANSGANVLTF. Here the CDR3 DNA reads TGTGCCAGCAGCTTAGGCCCAGCCAACTCTGGGGCCAACGTCCTGACTTTC.

The CDR3 is CASTRGGSGETQYF. The CDR3 nucleotides are TGTGCCAGTACGAGGGGGGGCTCTGGAGAGACCCAGTACTTC. This chain links TRBV19 with TRBJ2-5; possible D gene TRBD2, 7 bases. V dropped 7 bases and J dropped 4 bases, with 16 bases sitting between them. Germline CDR1 and CDR2: LNHDA and SQIVND (reference sequence). The CDR3 is 14 amino acids.